The 27 T cell receptor beta chains below were found in one sample sequenced in a study of cytomegalovirus exposure and HLA in healthy donors. 60 Vbeta and 13 Jbeta primers were used in PCR. The repertoire was sequenced with immunoSEQ multiplex PCR; TCRdb's copy has only in-frame clones and lacks some. Of some 85,000 clones listed, 76% are singletons. The sample comprised PBMCs. The receptors were sampled from a man aged 35 to 55 in good health and CMV-seronegative.

In regard to this clone: Germline and junction disagree at one end, which may indicate a read error. The identical CDR3 is also encoded by other nucleotide sequences in the sample. The rearrangement links TRBV5-6 to TRBJ1-3; no reliable D call. Germline CDR1 and CDR2: SGHDT and YYEEEE. CDR3 size: 11 residues. The CDR3 DNA is TGTGCTAGCAGGTCGGGAAACACCATATATTTT. The encoded protein is CASRSGNTIYF.

V usage is TRBV7-3 and J usage is TRBJ1-1, with D tentatively TRBD1 (6 bases). This CDR3 spans 15 amino acids. Germline CDR1 and CDR2: SGHTA and FQGTGA. The ends were cut back, 6 bases at V and 1 base at J, with 15 bases in the middle. CDR3 DNA sequence: TGTGCCAGCAGTCCCCGGGCGGGGGCGAACACTGAAGCTTTCTTT. This translates into CASSPRAGANTEAFF.

The chain joins TRBV4-3 to TRBJ2-3, with TRBD2 matching 13 bases. The CDR3 is made up of 16 amino acids. V trimming: 3 bases; J trimming: 11 bases; junction bases outside the gene matches: 11. CDR1 is LGHNA and CDR2 is YSLEER in the germline V gene. Written as DNA, the CDR3 is TGCGCCAGCAGCCACACCGGGACTAGCGGGGCCCAGAGGCAGTATTTT. This translates into CASSHTGTSGAQRQYF.

The V gene is TRBV10-1, the J gene TRBJ2-5; 12 nucleotides align to TRBD1. The CDR3 is 14 residues long. Trimming cost V 6 bases and J 5 bases; bases outside gene matches: 4. CDR1 WNHNN and CDR2 SYGVQD come from the germline V gene (reference sequence). The CDR3 is CASRGTGGEETQYF. The CDR3 region has the DNA TGCGCCAGCAGAGGGACAGGGGGCGAGGAGACCCAGTACTTC.

The chain couples TRBV4-2 to TRBJ1-1, with a tentative D call TRBD1 (6 bases). Trimming stripped 4 bases from V and 7 bases from J, with 19 bases between. Germline values: CDR1 LGHNA, CDR2 YNFKEQ. The length of the CDR3 is 15 residues. For the CDR3, the DNA is TGTGCCAGCAGCCCTGAGGGTGCAGGGGTTATTGAAGCTTTCTTT. Its protein product is CASSPEGAGVIEAFF.

V is TRBV19 and J is TRBJ2-7; 8 bases fit TRBD1. Germline V lookup: CDR1 LNHDA, CDR2 SQIVND (reference sequence). CDR3 length: 14 residues. The trim removed 5 bases at V and 4 bases at J, leaving 7 bases unmatched. The CDR3 protein is CASSFRQGTYEQYF. CDR3 sequence (DNA): TGTGCCAGTAGTTTTCGACAGGGGACGTACGAGCAGTACTTC.

This clone was seen a few times. The chain combines TRBV18 with TRBJ1-1; unclear D gene. This CDR3 comprises 12 residues. Trimming cost V 6 bases and J 5 bases, with 10 bases left between them. CDR1 and CDR2 from the germline V gene are KGHSH and LQKENI. CDR3 nucleotide sequence: TGTGCCAGCTCCCGGGTGCTAACTGAAGCTTTCTTT. Its translation: CASSRVLTEAFF.

The chain is built from TRBV18 and TRBJ1-6; 11 nucleotides align to TRBD1. This CDR3 is built from 15 residues. In germline, CDR1 is KGHSH, CDR2 LQKENI. V lost 5 bases to trimming and J lost 7 bases; unmatched junction nucleotides: 4. CDR3 loop: CASSVGTGGNSPLHF. The CDR3 coding sequence is TGTGCCAGCTCAGTAGGGACAGGGGGGAATTCACCCCTCCACTTT.

The chain is built from TRBV5-6 and TRBJ1-1; 7 bases map to TRBD1. Germline V lookup: CDR1 SGHDT, CDR2 YYEEEE. Trimming took 7 bases from V and 7 from J; bases not matched to a gene: 19. CDR3 size: 16 residues. In DNA, the CDR3 is TGTGCCAGCGAACTGGGACAGACGACCACAGGGGTTGAAGCTTTCTTT. It translates to CASELGQTTTGVEAFF.

The V gene is TRBV5-1, the J gene TRBJ2-3; the D gene is possibly TRBD1 (6 bases). Deletions cut 5 bases from V and 0 bases from J, with 13 bases between. CDR1 is SGHRS and CDR2 is YFSETQ in the germline V gene. The CDR3 runs 15 residues. The CDR3 DNA follows: TGCGCCAGCAGACCAGACAGGCCCAGCACAGATACGCAGTATTTT. Its protein is CASRPDRPSTDTQYF.

The chain couples TRBV6-6 to TRBJ1-1; D might be TRBD1 (6 bases). Germline assignment: CDR1 MNHNY and CDR2 SVGAGI (reference sequence). With 6 bases removed from V and 1 base from J, the gap between germline ends came to 18 bases. The CDR3 has 16 residues. The CDR3 protein is CASSGKTGTPNTEAFF. The CDR3 DNA reads as TGTGCCAGCAGCGGAAAAACCGGGACACCGAACACTGAAGCTTTCTTT.

V gene TRBV25-1 combines with J gene TRBJ2-3, with 10 bases matching TRBD1. The trim removed 4 bases at V and 2 bases at J, leaving 9 bases unmatched. In germline, CDR1 is MGHDK, CDR2 SYGVNS. The CDR3 is 17 residues long. The CDR3 is CASSGPLGQGYTDTQYF. Here the CDR3 DNA reads TGTGCCAGCAGTGGCCCCTTGGGACAGGGGTACACAGATACGCAGTATTTT. Based on the CDR3 plus reference TRBV25-1 and TRBJ2-3, the full variable domain is EADIYQTPRYLVIGTGKKITLECSQTMGHDKMYWYQQDPGMELHLIHYSYGVNSTEKGDLSSESTVSRIRTEHFPLTLESARPSHTSQYLCASSGPLGQGYTDTQYFGPGTRLTVL.

This rearrangement joins TRBV4-3 to TRBJ2-1, with D hard to call. Trimming pared 0 bases from V and 4 bases from J, leaving 7 bases between. The germline V gene encodes CDR1 LGHNA and CDR2 YSLEER. The CDR3 is 14 amino acids. The CDR3 bases are TGCGCCAGCAGCCAAGATATTCTTTACAATGAGCAGTTCTTC. Residues: CASSQDILYNEQFF.

In its sample, this clone was seen once. The chain links TRBV9 to TRBJ2-5; 12 nucleotides line up with TRBD2. Matching the DNA end better, TRBJ2-7 makes the J call doubtful. The CDR3 totals 14 residues. Germline CDR1 reads SGDLS; CDR2 reads YYNGEE. Here the CDR3 reads CASSALAGGYEQYF. The DNA of the CDR3 is TGTGCCAGCAGCGCACTAGCGGGGGGCTACGAGCAGTACTTC.

In its sample, this clone was seen once. The chain uses TRBV5-1 and TRBJ2-1; 7 nucleotides match TRBD1. V trimming: 0 bases; J trimming: 1 base; junction bases outside the gene matches: 7. The CDR3 spans 17 residues. Germline V gene lookup returns CDR1 SGHRS and CDR2 YFSETQ. The CDR3 reads CASSLGGGARSYNEQFF. The CDR3 DNA sequence: TGCGCCAGCAGCTTGGGAGGGGGCGCCCGGTCCTACAATGAGCAGTTCTTC.

V usage is TRBV5-6 and J usage is TRBJ1-3, with 10 bases fitting TRBD1. J was trimmed by 3 bases and V by 5 bases; bases with no gene match: 14. Looked up from germline, CDR1 is SGHDT and CDR2 is YYEEEE. The CDR3 runs 18 residues. The CDR3 coding sequence is TGTGCCAGCAGAGCGATTAGTGACAGGGGGCCCAGTGGAAACACCATATATTTT. Its translation is CASRAISDRGPSGNTIYF.

The rearrangement joins TRBV2 to TRBJ1-2; 10 nucleotides align to TRBD1. Per the germline V gene, CDR1 is SNHLY and CDR2 is FYNNEI. The junction had 8 bases not matched to a gene; V was cut back by 6 bases and J by 4 bases. The CDR3 is 15 amino acids. The CDR3 nucleotides read TGTGCCAGCAGCCCTGGACAGGGGGGGTCCTATGGCTACACCTTC. Translation: CASSPGQGGSYGYTF.

The CDR3 sequence is CASSPGQGHEEEQYF. The DNA of the CDR3 is TGTGCCAGCAGCCCGGGACAGGGGCATGAAGAGGAGCAGTACTTC. This chain links TRBV7-9 with TRBJ2-7; 10 nucleotides agree with TRBD1. V was clipped by 5 bases and J by 7 bases; unmatched bases: 11. The CDR3 spans 15 residues. Germline V gene sequence: CDR1 SEHNR, CDR2 FQNEAQ (reference sequence). The full variable domain, in which reference TRBV7-9 and TRBJ2-7 provide the parts outside the CDR3, is DTGVSQNPRHKITKRGQNVTFRCDPISEHNRLYWYRQTLGQGPEFLTYFQNEAQLEKSRLLSDRFSAERPKGSFSTLEIQRTEQGDSAMYLCASSPGQGHEEEQYFGPGTRLTVT.

This clone was detected only a few times. This chain links TRBV5-1 with TRBJ2-4; TRBD1 might be the D (6 bases). Per the germline V gene, CDR1 is SGHRS and CDR2 is YFSETQ. The CDR3 extends over 17 amino acids. V lost 4 bases to trimming and J lost 0 bases, with 17 bases between them. The CDR3 protein is CASSADSRKLAKNIQYF. The DNA for the CDR3 is TGCGCCAGCAGCGCGGACAGCAGAAAATTAGCCAAAAACATTCAGTACTTC.

The chain links TRBV10-3 to TRBJ2-7; D remains unclear. CDR1 is ENHRY and CDR2 is SYGVKD in the germline V gene. V was cut by 10 bases and J by 0 bases, with 13 bases left in between. The CDR3 has 13 residues. The CDR3 coding sequence is TGTGCCACCCACGACATCGACTCCTACGAGCAGTACTTC. Protein: CATHDIDSYEQYF.

The chain employs TRBV18 and TRBJ1-2; 7 bases agree with TRBD1. Germline V gene lookup returns CDR1 KGHSH and CDR2 LQKENI. The CDR3 consists of 15 residues. J gave up 8 bases and V 6 bases, and 15 bases lay outside the gene matches. Here the CDR3 reads CASSTFGTVEGGYTF. The CDR3 DNA sequence: TGTGCCAGCTCCACATTCGGGACAGTAGAAGGCGGCTACACCTTC.

The chain recombines TRBV6-5 with TRBJ2-5, with 8 bases matching TRBD1. V dropped 5 bases and J dropped 3; count of bases not matched to a gene: 2. The CDR3 sequence is 13 residues long. Germline CDR1 reads MNHEY; CDR2 reads SVGAGI. The CDR3 DNA sequence: TGTGCCAGCAGTAGGGACAGGAAAGAGACCCAGTACTTC. The encoded protein is CASSRDRKETQYF.

The chain combines TRBV4-3 with TRBJ1-2; 8 bases agree with TRBD1. Germline trimming cut 0 bases from V and 7 bases from J; bases unmatched to any gene: 13. CDR1 and CDR2 from the germline V gene are LGHNA and YSLEER. The CDR3 covers 17 residues. Written as DNA, the CDR3 is TGCGCCAGCAGCCAAGAGGACGTTACAGGGGGAAGTGGTGGCTACACCTTC. It is translated as CASSQEDVTGGSGGYTF.

The CDR3 DNA follows: TGTGCCAGCAGTTTGGGGGACATAAGCCTCCAGCATTTT. It yields the protein CASSLGDISLQHF. J is TRBJ1-5 and V is TRBV28, with D possibly being TRBD1 (6 bases). CDR3 length equals 13 residues. Germline V gene sequence: CDR1 MDHEN, CDR2 SYDVKM. V was trimmed by 3 bases and J by 12 bases, leaving 15 bases between them.

The chain links TRBV5-4 to TRBJ1-5; D may be TRBD1 (5 bases). The V gene's germline CDR1 is SGHNT and CDR2 YYREEE (reference sequence). Trimming shortened V by 4 bases and J by 6 bases, and 17 bases separated the two germline ends. This CDR3 contains 15 residues. CDR3 region: CASSVQGLQPQPQHF. Here the CDR3 DNA reads TGTGCCAGCAGCGTTCAGGGCCTTCAGCCTCAGCCCCAGCATTTT.

The V gene is TRBV27, the J gene TRBJ1-1; TRBD1 aligns across 12 bases. The length of the CDR3 is 18 residues. Germline V gene lookup returns CDR1 MNHEY and CDR2 SMNVEV (reference sequence). V dropped 4 bases and J dropped 1; count of bases not matched to a gene: 10. This chain's CDR3 is CASSYQGQGAGWNTEAFF. The CDR3 DNA follows: TGTGCCAGCAGTTACCAGGGACAGGGGGCTGGATGGAACACTGAAGCTTTCTTT.

The genes are TRBV2 and TRBJ2-1; possible D gene TRBD1, 6 bases. This CDR3 is 14 amino acids long. The V and J ends lost 5 bases and 3 bases respectively, with 11 bases between them. CDR1 SNHLY and CDR2 FYNNEI come from the germline V gene. The CDR3 sequence is CASSPRTVYNEQFF. For the CDR3, the DNA is TGTGCCAGCAGTCCACGGACAGTCTACAATGAGCAGTTCTTC.